Below, 5 T cell receptor beta chains from the same sample are listed, as sequenced in a study of Ad26.COV2.S vaccination and SARS-CoV-2 variants. Repertoires were generated with immunoSEQ multiplex PCR, while TCRdb's copy carries only in-frame clones and drops some. The table shows about 350,000 clones, with about nine tenths occurring only once. Treatment indicated: around 19 received Ad26.COV2.S at low or high dose, single or two shots; a few received placebo; per-sample allocation not given. Repertoires come from day 63 after the first vaccine or placebo injection. The sample was peripheral blood, taken in a trial of Ad26.COV2.S vaccine versus placebo. The source of these receptors is a person between 18 and 65 years old who received the Ad26.COV2.S COVID-19 vaccine or a placebo.

The chain carries TRBV7-2 and TRBJ2-1; D is unclear. V lost 2 bases, J lost 4 bases, and 12 bases lay in between. This CDR3 is built from 15 residues. CDR1 is SGHTA, CDR2 FQGNSA, per germline. CDR3 residues: CASSLRGLRYNEQFF. DNA for the CDR3: TGTGCCAGCAGCTTACGTGGGTTACGTTACAATGAGCAGTTCTTC.

The chain uses TRBV9 and TRBJ2-1; D is perhaps TRBD2 (6 bases). The germline V gene has CDR1 SGDLS and CDR2 YYNGEE. The germline V and J ends were trimmed by 0 bases and 10 bases, with 17 bases remaining between them. The CDR3 extends over 15 amino acids. The CDR3 protein is CASSVGGGKEREQFF. The CDR3 nucleotides are TGTGCCAGCAGCGTAGGAGGAGGGAAAGAAAGGGAGCAGTTCTTC.

This clone was recorded only once. The rearrangement links TRBV9 to TRBJ2-7; TRBD2 is a possible D gene (5 bases). The CDR3 has 13 amino acids. Trimming shortened V by 4 bases and J by 1 base, and 9 bases separated the two germline ends. In germline, CDR1 is SGDLS, CDR2 YYNGEE. CDR3 sequence reads: CASSSGISYEQYF. CDR3 DNA: TGTGCCAGCAGCTCCGGGATTTCCTACGAGCAGTACTTC.

The sample holds a few counts of this clone. J is TRBJ1-5 and V is TRBV11-2; the D is unclear. Trimming cost V 5 bases and J 1 base, with 9 bases left between them. CDR1 and CDR2 (germline): SGHAT, FQNNGV. This CDR3 is built from 14 residues. The CDR3 loop is CASSGRGSNQPQHF. The CDR3 nucleotides read TGTGCCAGCAGCGGCAGAGGGAGCAATCAGCCCCAGCATTTT.

The V call is TRBV27, the J call TRBJ2-7; 11 bases align to TRBD1. The CDR3 sequence is 17 residues long. Looked up from germline, CDR1 is MNHEY and CDR2 is SMNVEV (reference sequence). V trimming: 3 bases; J trimming: 3 bases; junction bases outside the gene matches: 10. In DNA, the CDR3 is TGTGCCAGCAGTTTCCTATTGGGACAGGGGGAGAACTACGAGCAGTACTTC. It specifies CASSFLLGQGENYEQYF.